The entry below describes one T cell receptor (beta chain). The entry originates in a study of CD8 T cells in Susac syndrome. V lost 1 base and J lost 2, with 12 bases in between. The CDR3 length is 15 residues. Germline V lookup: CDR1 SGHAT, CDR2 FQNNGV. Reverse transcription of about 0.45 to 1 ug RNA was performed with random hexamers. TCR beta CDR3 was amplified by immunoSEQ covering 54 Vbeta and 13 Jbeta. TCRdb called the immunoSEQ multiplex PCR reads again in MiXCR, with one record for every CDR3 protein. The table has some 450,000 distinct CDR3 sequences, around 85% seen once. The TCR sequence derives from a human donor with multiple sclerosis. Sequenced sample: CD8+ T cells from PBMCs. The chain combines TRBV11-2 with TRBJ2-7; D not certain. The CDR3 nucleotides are TGTGCCAGCAGCTTAGGGTCCCGGTTTCCCTACGAGCAGTACTTC. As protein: CASSLGSRFPYEQYF.